The 6 T cell receptor beta chains in this list originate from one sample, sequenced in a study of blood T cell repertoires in COVID-19. The assay was immunoSEQ multiplex PCR, and TCRdb's table has in-frame clones only and misses some. The sample carries a few hundred thousand clones, 70% to 90% recorded once. Sequencing was carried out using peripheral blood. The receptor set was obtained from a man aged 40-49 years with acute or convalescent COVID-19.

The J gene is TRBJ1-2, the V gene TRBV28, with unresolved D. V shed 5 bases and J shed 1 base, with 17 bases lying between them. The V gene's germline CDR1 is MDHEN and CDR2 SYDVKM. The CDR3 loop spans 16 amino acids. The CDR3 DNA reads as TGTGCCAGCAGTCCCCCCGGCCGGGGAGGTAACTATGGCTACACCTTC. It codes for CASSPPGRGGNYGYTF.

The J gene is TRBJ1-6, the V gene TRBV7-8; maybe TRBD1 (6 bases). In germline, CDR1 is SGHVS, CDR2 FQNEAQ. CDR3 length: 16 amino acids. The V end was cut by 0 bases, the J end by 7 bases, with 13 bases between. The CDR3, as DNA: TGTGCCAGCAGCTTAGCTGGGGGCACGATGAATTCACCCCTCCACTTT. Translated: CASSLAGGTMNSPLHF.

The genes are TRBV30 and TRBJ2-2; no firm D call. CDR3 length equals 12 residues. Trimming cost V 2 bases and J 4 bases, with 5 bases left between them. Looked up from germline, CDR1 is GTSNPN and CDR2 is SVGIG (reference sequence). DNA of the CDR3: TGTGCCTGGAGTTATAGCACCGGGGAGCTGTTTTTT. It encodes CAWSYSTGELFF.

The chain is built from TRBV9 and TRBJ1-6; D possibly corresponds to TRBD1 (6 bases). Deletions cut 4 bases from V and 3 bases from J, with 11 bases between. The germline CDR1 and CDR2 sequences are SGDLS and YYNGEE. This CDR3 has 15 residues. This CDR3 is CASSLTGIYNSPLHF. Written as DNA, the CDR3 is TGTGCCAGCAGCCTAACAGGGATCTATAATTCACCCCTCCACTTT.

J is TRBJ2-5 and V is TRBV27, with 11 bases identical to TRBD2. The CDR3 spans 18 residues. CDR1 MNHEY and CDR2 SMNVEV come from the germline V gene (reference sequence). V shed 0 bases, J shed 5 bases, and the junction held 11 bases outside the gene matches. The CDR3 spells CASSLSWPSGGRRETQYF. The CDR3 DNA reads TGTGCCAGCAGTTTATCCTGGCCTAGCGGGGGGCGGCGGGAGACCCAGTACTTC.

The V gene is TRBV7-3, the J gene TRBJ2-7; TRBD2 might be the D (5 bases). This CDR3 has 13 residues. Trimming left V 1 base short and J 1 base short, with 5 bases between. Germline V gene data show CDR1 as SGHTA and CDR2 as FQGTGA. In nucleotides, the CDR3 is TGTGCCAGCAGCTTAAGCGGGTCCTACGAGCAGTACTTC. Protein: CASSLSGSYEQYF. Full variable domain (remainder filled in from reference TRBV7-3 and TRBJ2-7): GAGVSQTPSNKVTEKGKYVELRCDPISGHTALYWYRQSLGQGPEFLIYFQGTGAADDSGLPNDRFFAVRPEGSVSTLKIQRTERGDSAVYLCASSLSGSYEQYFGPGTRLTVT.